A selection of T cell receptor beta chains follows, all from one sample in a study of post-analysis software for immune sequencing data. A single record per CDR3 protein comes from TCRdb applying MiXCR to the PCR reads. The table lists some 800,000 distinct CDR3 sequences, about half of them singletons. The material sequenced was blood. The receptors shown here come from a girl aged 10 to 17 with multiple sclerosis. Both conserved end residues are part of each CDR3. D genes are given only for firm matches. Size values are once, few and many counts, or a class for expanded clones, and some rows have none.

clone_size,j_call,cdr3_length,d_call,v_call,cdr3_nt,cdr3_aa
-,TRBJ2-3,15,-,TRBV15,TGTGCCACCAGCAGAGATACAACAGTCCCGGATACGCAGTATTTT,CATSRDTTVPDTQYF
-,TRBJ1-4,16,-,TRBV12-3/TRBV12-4,TGTGCCAGCAGCCCCGCAGGGGACCTTCCTAATGAAAAACTGTTTTTT,CASSPAGDLPNEKLFF
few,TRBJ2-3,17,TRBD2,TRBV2,TGTGCCAGCAGTGAAGTACCACTAGCGGGAGATGGAGATACGCAGTATTTT,CASSEVPLAGDGDTQYF
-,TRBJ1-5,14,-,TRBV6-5,TGTGCCAGCAGCCCGACCCCCTCAAGTCAGCCCCAGCATTTT,CASSPTPSSQPQHF
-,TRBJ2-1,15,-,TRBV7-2,TGTGCCAGCAGCTTAGTTCAGCGTAGCAACAATGAGCAGTTCTTC,CASSLVQRSNNEQFF
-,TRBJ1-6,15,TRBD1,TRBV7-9,TGTGCCAGCAGCACGGGACAGACCTATAATTCACCCCTCCACTTT,CASSTGQTYNSPLHF
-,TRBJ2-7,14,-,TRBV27,TGTGCCAGCAGCCGGGACAACATCGGCCACGAGCAGTACTTC,CASSRDNIGHEQYF
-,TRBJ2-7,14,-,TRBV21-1,TGTGCCACTTTCCGGGACCTAGCCTCCTACGAGCAGTACTTC,CATFRDLASYEQYF
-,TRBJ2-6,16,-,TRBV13,TGTGCCAGCAGCGCGACCAGGGGCTCTGGGGCCAACGTCCTGACTTTC,CASSATRGSGANVLTF
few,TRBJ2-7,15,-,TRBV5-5,TGTGCCAGCAGCCCAACAGGGCTAGCGACCTACGAGCAGTACTTC,CASSPTGLATYEQYF
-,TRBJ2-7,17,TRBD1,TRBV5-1,TGCGCCAGCAGCTCCGGGACAGGCGCTACTGTCTCCTACGAGCAGTACTTC,CASSSGTGATVSYEQYF
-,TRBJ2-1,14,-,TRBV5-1,TGCGCCAGCAGAGGGGGGGAGGGCTACAATGAGCAGTTCTTC,CASRGGEGYNEQFF